These T cell receptor beta chains were read from a single sample in a study of CD8 T cells in ankylosing spondylitis. TCRdb called the 5' RACE reads again in MiXCR, with one record for every CDR3 protein. There are about 240,000 distinct CDR3 sequences in the sample; roughly 8.6% occur only once, and 6.8% lies in the top ten. The source material was blood, either unsorted or a sorted T cell fraction (not recorded which). The receptors come from a male donor with ankylosing spondylitis or in good health (not recorded which). CDR3s include the opening cysteine and the closing phenylalanine or tryptophan. Each record gives: V gene, J gene, D gene, clone size, CDR3 DNA, CDR3 protein. D genes are given only for firm matches. A clone size is listed for some rows: how often the clone was seen (once, few, many), or a class if it is expanded.

V: TRBV29-1; J: TRBJ2-7; D: TRBD2; size: many; DNA: TGCAGCGTTGCTTTAGCGGGAGGTCCCTACGAGCAGTACTTC; CDR3: CSVALAGGPYEQYF
V: TRBV7-3; J: TRBJ2-6; D: NA; size: many; DNA: TGTGCCAGCAGCTTATCTGGGGGTCTATTATATGGGGCCAACGTCCTGACTTTC; CDR3: CASSLSGGLLYGANVLTF
V: TRBV12-3/TRBV12-4; J: TRBJ2-1; D: NA; size: many; DNA: TGTGCCAGCAGAGTAGGGAGCTCCTACAATGAGCAGTTCTTC; CDR3: CASRVGSSYNEQFF
V: TRBV7-2; J: TRBJ2-3; D: NA; size: many; DNA: TGTGCCAGCAGCTTAGTGAACACAGATACGCAGTATTTT; CDR3: CASSLVNTDTQYF
V: TRBV3-1; J: TRBJ2-2; D: NA; size: many; DNA: TGTGCCAGCAGCCCCCCAGCACGGATTGGGGTAGCGATAGGCGGGGAGCTGTTTTTT; CDR3: CASSPPARIGVAIGGELFF
V: TRBV6-5; J: TRBJ2-2; D: TRBD2; size: NA; DNA: TGTGCCAGCAGTAACGGACTAGCGGGACCCGGGGAGCTGTTTTTT; CDR3: CASSNGLAGPGELFF
V: TRBV20-1; J: TRBJ2-5; D: NA; size: few; DNA: TGCAGTGCCCCCTGGCTACAAGAGACCCAGTACTTC; CDR3: CSAPWLQETQYF
V: TRBV3-1; J: TRBJ1-6; D: NA; size: many; DNA: TGTGCCAGCAGCCAAGAATTTGGTATAGTTTCACCCCTCCACTTT; CDR3: CASSQEFGIVSPLHF
V: TRBV7-6; J: TRBJ2-7; D: NA; size: few; DNA: TGTGCCAGCAGCTCCTCCGGGCCAAACGGGCAGTACTTC; CDR3: CASSSSGPNGQYF
V: TRBV10-3; J: TRBJ1-1; D: NA; size: many; DNA: TGTGCCATCAGTGAAGAGGGGGGGACTGAAGCTTTCTTT; CDR3: CAISEEGGTEAFF
V: TRBV11-1; J: TRBJ2-1; D: TRBD1; size: NA; DNA: TGTGCCAGCAGCCCAGGACAGGCCCTCATGTCTGAGCAGTTCTTC; CDR3: CASSPGQALMSEQFF
V: TRBV4-3; J: TRBJ2-1; D: TRBD2; size: NA; DNA: TGCGCCAGTACTGACATCCGCAGTATCCTATCGCGGGGACTAGCGGGAGAGGTGGATGAGCAGTTCTTC; CDR3: CASTDIRSILSRGLAGEVDEQFF
V: TRBV29-1; J: TRBJ1-2; D: TRBD1; size: many; DNA: TGCAGCGTTGGGGGACAGTGGAAGTATGGCTACACCTTC; CDR3: CSVGGQWKYGYTF
V: TRBV7-2; J: TRBJ1-5; D: NA; size: many; DNA: TGTGCCAGCAGCTTAGCGCAGGTTGGAAATCAGCCCCAGCATTTT; CDR3: CASSLAQVGNQPQHF
V: TRBV4-3; J: TRBJ1-1; D: NA; size: many; DNA: TGCGCCAGCAGCCAAGGTTTTAGGGCCGAGGAAGCTTTCTTT; CDR3: CASSQGFRAEEAFF
V: TRBV10-2; J: TRBJ2-1; D: NA; size: many; DNA: TGCGCCAGCAGTGACAGCTTAACCCTCAATGAGCAGTTCTTC; CDR3: CASSDSLTLNEQFF
V: TRBV12-3/TRBV12-4; J: TRBJ1-2; D: NA; size: many; DNA: TGTGCCAGCACCAAAGAGAGTCGCGGCTACACCTTC; CDR3: CASTKESRGYTF
V: TRBV28; J: TRBJ2-1; D: TRBD2; size: many; DNA: TGTGCCAGCAGTCCGGGACTAGCGGGGACCTTAGATGAGCAGTTCTTC; CDR3: CASSPGLAGTLDEQFF
V: TRBV9; J: TRBJ2-1; D: TRBD1; size: many; DNA: TGTGCCAGCAGCGCCGGACAGGGAAGATACAATGAGCAGTTCTTC; CDR3: CASSAGQGRYNEQFF
V: TRBV7-3; J: TRBJ2-3; D: TRBD2; size: NA; DNA: TGTGCCAGCAGCTGGACTAGCGGAAACACAGATACGCAGTATTTT; CDR3: CASSWTSGNTDTQYF
V: TRBV5-1; J: TRBJ2-1; D: TRBD1; size: many; DNA: TGCGCCAGCAGCTCGAGGACAGGGAACAATGAGCAGTTCTTC; CDR3: CASSSRTGNNEQFF
V: TRBV2; J: TRBJ1-5; D: NA; size: many; DNA: TGTGCCAGCAGTGTCGGCTACAATCAGCCCCAGCATTTT; CDR3: CASSVGYNQPQHF
V: TRBV20-1; J: TRBJ1-3; D: TRBD1; size: many; DNA: TGCAGTGCTAGAGATCCGGGACAGGGAAGAAACACCATATATTTT; CDR3: CSARDPGQGRNTIYF
V: TRBV7-3; J: TRBJ1-2; D: TRBD1; size: many; DNA: TGTGCCAGCAGCTCTGGGACAGGGGTTTATGGCTACACCTTC; CDR3: CASSSGTGVYGYTF
V: TRBV19; J: TRBJ2-7; D: NA; size: NA; DNA: TGTGCCAGTAGTACATCTGGGCGGATCTACGAGCAGTACTTC; CDR3: CASSTSGRIYEQYF
V: TRBV7-2; J: TRBJ2-7; D: NA; size: many; DNA: TGTGCCAGCAGCTTAGCGCGTGTATCAGAATCACACTACGAGCAGTACTTC; CDR3: CASSLARVSESHYEQYF
V: TRBV11-2; J: TRBJ2-3; D: NA; size: many; DNA: TGTGCCAGCAGCTTGGGAGCGAGCACAGATACGCAGTATTTT; CDR3: CASSLGASTDTQYF
V: TRBV15; J: TRBJ2-1; D: NA; size: NA; DNA: TGTGCCACCAGCAGAGACTTGTCGGAGCAGTTCTTC; CDR3: CATSRDLSEQFF
V: TRBV4-3; J: TRBJ2-1; D: TRBD2; size: many; DNA: TGCGCCAGCAGCCAAGAGGCGGCGGGGGGGCCCTATGAGCAGTTCTTC; CDR3: CASSQEAAGGPYEQFF
V: TRBV5-1; J: TRBJ2-3; D: NA; size: many; DNA: TGCGCCAGCAGCTCCCCTGGTAGCGCAGCTAGCACAGATACGCAGTATTTT; CDR3: CASSSPGSAASTDTQYF
V: TRBV5-5; J: TRBJ2-5; D: NA; size: few; DNA: TGTGCCAGCAGCTTGGAGGGTTATGAGACCCAGTACTTC; CDR3: CASSLEGYETQYF
V: TRBV7-8; J: TRBJ2-1; D: NA; size: many; DNA: TGTGCCAGCAGCTCTATCAGGGTAGGGTACAATGAGCAGTTCTTC; CDR3: CASSSIRVGYNEQFF
V: TRBV5-6; J: TRBJ2-1; D: NA; size: many; DNA: TGTGCCAGCAGCTTCCAGGGGTTGAGAGACAATGAGCAGTTCTTC; CDR3: CASSFQGLRDNEQFF
V: TRBV6-1; J: TRBJ2-1; D: TRBD2; size: many; DNA: TGTGCCAGCACCTTTAGCGGGGGGAGCTCCTACAATGAGCAGTTCTTC; CDR3: CASTFSGGSSYNEQFF
V: TRBV20-1; J: TRBJ2-7; D: NA; size: many; DNA: TGCAGTGCTAGGGGGAGGACCCACGAGCAGTACTTC; CDR3: CSARGRTHEQYF
V: TRBV12-3/TRBV12-4; J: TRBJ2-3; D: TRBD2; size: many; DNA: TGTGCCAGCAGTTTAAGGGGCCGCGGGAGGGCCCGTACGCAGTATTTT; CDR3: CASSLRGRGRARTQYF
V: TRBV27; J: TRBJ2-3; D: NA; size: many; DNA: TGTGCCAGCAGTTTAACCCCCGTCGTCACAGATACGCAGTATTTT; CDR3: CASSLTPVVTDTQYF
V: TRBV29-1; J: TRBJ1-5; D: NA; size: NA; DNA: TGCAGCGTCGTGGACGGAATTAATCAGCCCCAGCATTTT; CDR3: CSVVDGINQPQHF
V: TRBV2; J: TRBJ2-1; D: NA; size: many; DNA: TGTGCCAGCAGTGAACGGGACTCTCCATACAATGAGCAGTTCTTC; CDR3: CASSERDSPYNEQFF
V: TRBV20-1; J: TRBJ2-1; D: NA; size: many; DNA: TGCAGTGCTAGAGATCGGGCTAGGTACAATGAGCAGTTCTTC; CDR3: CSARDRARYNEQFF
V: TRBV3-1; J: TRBJ2-5; D: NA; size: NA; DNA: TGTGCCAGCAGCCAAACTCGCCTAGGAGCGCAGACCCAGTACTTC; CDR3: CASSQTRLGAQTQYF
V: TRBV6-1; J: TRBJ2-4; D: TRBD2; size: many; DNA: TGTGCCAGCACCTCACGGGGGGAAGATGGCAAAAACATTCAGTACTTC; CDR3: CASTSRGEDGKNIQYF
V: TRBV7-2; J: TRBJ1-1; D: NA; size: many; DNA: TGTGCCAGCAGCTTAGTAGCGGTGGGCACTGAAGCTTTCTTT; CDR3: CASSLVAVGTEAFF
V: TRBV9; J: TRBJ2-5; D: NA; size: NA; DNA: TGTGCCAGCAGCGTAGGAGATGGCGGAAAAGAGACCCAGTACTTC; CDR3: CASSVGDGGKETQYF
V: TRBV6-1; J: TRBJ1-1; D: NA; size: NA; DNA: TGTGCCAGCCGCCCTCGGGGGGGCATGGACACTGAAGCTTTCTTT; CDR3: CASRPRGGMDTEAFF
V: TRBV19; J: TRBJ1-2; D: NA; size: many; DNA: TGTGCCAGTAGTGAGAATCCCCGGGGCTATGGCTACACCTTC; CDR3: CASSENPRGYGYTF
V: TRBV20-1; J: TRBJ1-1; D: TRBD1; size: few; DNA: TGCAGTGCTAGGGGGACAGGGGAAACTGAAGCTTTCTTT; CDR3: CSARGTGETEAFF
V: TRBV7-2; J: TRBJ2-1; D: TRBD2; size: many; DNA: TGTGCCAGCAGCCGGACTAGCGGGAGGTACTACAATGAGCAGTTCTTC; CDR3: CASSRTSGRYYNEQFF
V: TRBV12-3/TRBV12-4; J: TRBJ1-6; D: TRBD1; size: few; DNA: TGTGCCAGCACGGGGACAGGGCTGTCACCCCTCCACTTT; CDR3: CASTGTGLSPLHF
V: TRBV20-1; J: TRBJ2-1; D: NA; size: many; DNA: TGCAGTGCTAGGTGGGGTGAGCAGTTCTTC; CDR3: CSARWGEQFF
V: TRBV25-1; J: TRBJ1-6; D: NA; size: many; DNA: TGTGCCAGCAGTGTCATGCAGGGGACGGATAATTCACCCCTCCACTTT; CDR3: CASSVMQGTDNSPLHF
V: TRBV20-1; J: TRBJ2-5; D: NA; size: few; DNA: TGCAGTGCTAGCCCCCAAGAGACCCAGTACTTC; CDR3: CSASPQETQYF
V: TRBV4-2; J: TRBJ2-3; D: NA; size: NA; DNA: TGTGCCAGCAGCCAAGGTGGGGGGCTGCCAGATACGCAGTATTTT; CDR3: CASSQGGGLPDTQYF
V: TRBV5-1; J: TRBJ2-3; D: NA; size: many; DNA: TGCGCCAGCAGCTTACTCCCCACAGATACGCAGTATTTT; CDR3: CASSLLPTDTQYF